A selection of T cell receptor beta chains follows, all from one sample in a study of long-term antiretroviral therapy in people with HIV. The assay was immunoSEQ multiplex PCR, and TCRdb's table has in-frame clones only and misses some. Seen here are around 6,500 clones, 73% observed once, and the top ten hold 30%. The specimen comprised unsorted PBMCs, sampled 0.2 years after starting antiretroviral therapy. These receptors were obtained from a middle-aged man with HIV. CDR3s include the opening cysteine and the closing phenylalanine or tryptophan. D genes are given only for firm matches. The size of a clone is reported for some rows only, either as once, few or many, or as a class for expanded clones.

v_gene	abundance	j_gene	d_gene	CDR3aa	CDR3nt
TRBV29-1	NA	TRBJ1-2	NA	CSVEPQDSYGYTF	TGCAGCGTTGAACCACAGGACAGCTATGGCTACACCTTC
TRBV28	NA	TRBJ1-3	NA	CASLNGDSGNTIYF	TGTGCCAGCCTCAATGGGGACTCTGGAAACACCATATATTTT
TRBV2	NA	TRBJ2-1	TRBD1	CASSTTGTGGYNEQFF	TGTGCCAGCAGTACCACCGGGACAGGGGGGTACAATGAGCAGTTCTTC
TRBV4-1	NA	TRBJ1-3	NA	CASSQKVYSGNTIYF	TGCGCCAGCAGCCAAAAAGTCTACTCTGGAAACACCATATATTTT
TRBV7-3	once	TRBJ2-2	NA	CASSLLGPGTGELFF	TGTGCCAGCAGCTTGCTGGGCCCGGGCACCGGGGAGCTGTTTTTT
TRBV5-1	NA	TRBJ2-1	TRBD1	CASSLAGTGVRSSYNEQFF	TGCGCCAGCAGCTTGGCCGGGACAGGGGTGAGAAGCTCCTACAATGAGCAGTTCTTC
TRBV4-1	few	TRBJ2-5	TRBD2	CASSQARLAGQETQYF	TGCGCCAGCAGCCAGGCAAGACTAGCGGGGCAAGAGACCCAGTACTTC
TRBV6-5	few	TRBJ2-7	NA	CASSYSGTHEQYF	TGTGCCAGCAGTTACTCGGGTACCCACGAGCAGTACTTC
TRBV5-1	NA	TRBJ2-1	NA	CASSLVTSYNEQFF	TGCGCCAGCAGCTTGGTAACGTCTTACAATGAGCAGTTCTTC
TRBV4-1	NA	TRBJ2-3	NA	CASSPDTGFTDTQYF	TGCGCCAGCAGCCCCGACACCGGATTCACAGATACGCAGTATTTT
TRBV5-8	NA	TRBJ1-2	TRBD1	CASSLGQGDGYTF	TGTGCCAGCAGCTTGGGGCAGGGGGACGGCTACACCTTC
TRBV30	few	TRBJ1-1	NA	CAWSPQGIHTEAFF	TGTGCCTGGAGTCCTCAGGGGATTCACACTGAAGCTTTCTTT
TRBV28	NA	TRBJ2-7	NA	CASSWGVGVGEQYF	TGTGCCAGCAGTTGGGGGGTCGGGGTGGGGGAGCAGTACTTC
TRBV6-1	few	TRBJ1-2	NA	CASSRDRSGYGYTF	TGTGCCAGCAGTCGCGACAGGAGCGGCTATGGCTACACCTTC
TRBV30	NA	TRBJ2-3	TRBD2	CAWTPSGLRGSTDTQYF	TGTGCCTGGACCCCCAGCGGGTTGCGGGGGAGCACAGATACGCAGTATTTT
TRBV7-9	NA	TRBJ2-1	NA	CASSFPGSSYNEQFF	TGTGCCAGCAGCTTCCCGGGGAGCTCCTACAATGAGCAGTTCTTC
TRBV10-2	once	TRBJ1-2	NA	CASSETGNYGYTF	TGCGCCAGCAGTGAGACCGGTAACTATGGCTACACCTTC
TRBV14	NA	TRBJ2-2	NA	CASSLGLPRELFF	TGTGCCAGCAGCCTGGGACTCCCGCGGGAGCTGTTTTTT
TRBV19	few	TRBJ1-2	NA	CASSPPAGSGYTF	TGTGCCAGTAGCCCCCCCGCCGGGAGTGGCTACACCTTC
TRBV4-2	NA	TRBJ2-7	TRBD2	CASSQESGLAGVPSEQYF	TGTGCCAGCAGCCAAGAGTCGGGGCTAGCGGGGGTTCCGTCCGAGCAGTACTTC
TRBV4-1	NA	TRBJ2-7	NA	CASREEGAGNEQYF	TGCGCCAGCAGGGAGGAGGGGGCGGGCAACGAGCAGTACTTC
TRBV2	NA	TRBJ2-5	NA	CARGLRDPSSSETQYF	TGTGCCAGGGGTCTCCGAGACCCCTCGTCTTCAGAGACCCAGTACTTC
TRBV6-6	NA	TRBJ2-2	NA	CASTQRAGELFF	TGTGCCAGCACCCAGCGGGCCGGGGAGCTGTTTTTT
TRBV2	once	TRBJ1-2	NA	CASTAQVRGGYTF	TGTGCCAGCACCGCACAGGTCCGCGGGGGCTACACCTTC
TRBV9	once	TRBJ2-2	TRBD2	CASSASGRGYTGELFF	TGTGCCAGCAGCGCAAGCGGGCGGGGGTACACCGGGGAGCTGTTTTTT
TRBV7-3	NA	TRBJ2-2	TRBD1	CASSSQGVSNTGELFF	TGTGCCAGCAGCTCACAGGGGGTTTCGAACACCGGGGAGCTGTTTTTT